This passage covers 29 T cell receptor beta chains from one sample sequenced in a study of blood T cells in healthy people across ages (dated by TCRdb to between 2014 and 2016). The library was prepared using 5' RACE. The sequencing machine was an Illumina HiSeq 2500. The second PCR ran for about 7 to 11 cycles and used a J-beta primer mix along with a sample-barcoded 5' primer. The public reads were quality trimmed at Q25 with fastp and then assembled into clones with MiXCR by TCRdb, keeping productive beta chains. Rows merge per CDR3 protein into single entries with the most common DNA and genes. Here the sample has approximately 810,000 distinct CDR3 sequences; around 28% occur a single time. The top ten hold roughly 17% of the sample. Sequenced: blood. The receptors shown here come from a woman older than 75 in good health.

In the case of this clonotype: One junction end does not reproduce the germline sequence, and a read error may be involved. The gene calls are TRBV7-6 and TRBJ2-5; perhaps TRBD1 as D (5 bases). This CDR3 is built from 13 residues. Germline V gene sequence: CDR1 SGHVS, CDR2 FNYEAQ. The CDR3 here is CTSSLRGGETQYF. Here the CDR3 DNA reads TGTACCAGCAGCTTAAGGGGTGGAGAGACCCAGTACTTC.

The rearrangement joins TRBV7-2 to TRBJ2-3, with D perhaps matching TRBD1 (5 bases). Germline V gene lookup returns CDR1 SGHTA and CDR2 FQGNSA. The germline V and J ends were trimmed by 0 bases and 2 bases, with 9 bases remaining between them. The CDR3 length is 15 residues. The CDR3 bases are TGTGCCAGCAGCTTAGCGCCAGGGCTCACAGATACGCAGTATTTT. This codes for CASSLAPGLTDTQYF.

In its sample, this clonotype was seen many times. J is TRBJ1-6 and V is TRBV12-3 or TRBV12-4, with D perhaps TRBD1 (5 bases). Deletions cut 7 bases from V and 7 bases from J, with 11 bases between. The CDR3 sequence is 13 residues long. In DNA, the CDR3 is TGTGCCAGCACCCTCGCAGGGAATTCACCCCTCCACTTT. This gives the protein CASTLAGNSPLHF.

The gene calls are TRBV28 and TRBJ2-1, with a weak D call TRBD2 (6 bases). The J call is doubtful: the DNA matches TRBJ2-7 better. The germline gives CDR1 MDHEN, CDR2 SYDVKM. The CDR3 covers 15 residues. The CDR3 coding sequence is TGTGCCAGCACCGGGGGTTACAGCTCCTACAATGAGCAGTACTTC. This sequence encodes CASTGGYSSYNEQYF.

The chain is built from TRBV20-1 and TRBJ2-5; D ambiguous. Per germline, CDR1 DFQATT and CDR2 SNEGSKA (reference sequence). Trimming removed 3 bases from V and 3 bases from J, with 11 bases in between. This CDR3 has 13 residues. CDR3 DNA sequence: TGCAGTGCTAGCGTTGGGATAGAAGAGACCCAGTACTTC. Translating it yields CSASVGIEETQYF.

This clonotype appeared a few times. V is TRBV7-2 and J is TRBJ2-2; TRBD2 might be the D (6 bases). Deletions cut 8 bases from V and 6 bases from J, with 13 bases between. The CDR3 has 13 residues. From germline, CDR1 is SGHTA and CDR2 FQGNSA. In nucleotides, the CDR3 is TGTGCCAGCTCGACTAGGATGGCCGGGGAGCTGTTTTTT. Protein sequence: CASSTRMAGELFF.

The chain employs TRBV7-6 and TRBJ2-7; 10 bases match TRBD2. Germline CDR1 and CDR2: SGHVS and FNYEAQ. The CDR3 has 16 amino acids. V dropped 0 bases and J dropped 7; count of bases not matched to a gene: 9. The CDR3 DNA is TGTGCCAGCAGCTTAGCGTCTAGCGGGGGCCGGAGGGAGCAGTACTTC. Translating gives CASSLASSGGRREQYF.

In regard to this clonotype: A single base separates this from a much larger clone, so it may be a read error. The rearrangement uses TRBV4-3 and TRBJ1-2; possibly TRBD1 for D (6 bases). The CDR3 length is 15 residues. Germline-derived CDR1 and CDR2 are LGHNA and YSLEER. DNA for the CDR3: TGCGCCAGCAGCCAAGATTCTGGGGGCGAGGATGGCCACACCTTC. Residues: CASSQDSGGEDGHTF.

Comment on this clonotype: A much more abundant neighbour one base away suggests this may be a read error. The chain carries TRBV7-2 and TRBJ2-1; D may be TRBD2 (5 bases). Germline CDR1 is SGHTA and CDR2 is FQGNSA. The CDR3 sequence is 12 residues long. Trimming took 5 bases from V and 15 from J, leaving 17 bases between them. In nucleotides, the CDR3 is TGTGCCAGCAGCCAGTCGGGATTGAGGCGGTTCTTC. As protein: CASSQSGLRRFF.

This clonotype was seen just once. The chain recombines TRBV7-9 with TRBJ2-7; 7 nucleotides align to TRBD1. The CDR3 covers 15 residues. Germline-derived CDR1 and CDR2 are SEHNR and FQNEAQ (reference sequence). V shed 2 bases and J 5 bases; nucleotides not matched to a gene: 9. The CDR3 here is CASSLYSRGLNEQYF. The DNA for the CDR3 is TGTGCCAGCAGCTTATACTCAAGGGGGCTAAACGAGCAGTACTTC.

The chain couples TRBV7-2 to TRBJ1-1; a weak D match, TRBD1 (6 bases). V lost 5 bases and J 7 bases, leaving 14 bases between the germline ends. Germline CDR1 and CDR2: SGHTA and FQGNSA. This CDR3 has 13 amino acids. CDR3 nucleotide sequence: TGTGCCAGCAGCCCCCGGGGGGGCGGTGAAGCTTTCTTT. It yields the protein CASSPRGGGEAFF.

The chain joins TRBV10-3 to TRBJ1-4; TRBD1 agrees at 8 bases. Trimming at V came to 8 bases and at J to 7 bases, leaving 12 bases not matched to a gene. From germline, CDR1 is ENHRY and CDR2 SYGVKD. CDR3 length: 15 residues. The CDR3: CAIGRSGTGSEKLFF. The CDR3 coding sequence is TGTGCCATCGGTCGATCCGGGACAGGTAGTGAAAAACTGTTTTTT.

This clonotype was picked up many times. The rearrangement links TRBV7-8 to TRBJ2-5; TRBD2 might be the D (6 bases). V lost 3 bases and J 0 bases, leaving 11 bases between the germline ends. Germline CDR1 reads SGHVS; CDR2 reads FQNEAQ. The length of the CDR3 is 15 residues. CDR3 sequence reads: CASSFPGSNQETQYF. CDR3 DNA sequence: TGTGCCAGCAGCTTCCCCGGGAGTAACCAAGAGACCCAGTACTTC. The full variable domain, completed using reference TRBV7-8 and TRBJ2-5, is GAGVSQSPRYKVAKRGQDVALRCDPISGHVSLFWYQQALGQGPEFLTYFQNEAQLDKSGLPSDRFFAERPEGSVSTLKIQRTQQEDSAVYLCASSFPGSNQETQYFGPGTRLLVL.

This clonotype was observed at least ten times. V gene TRBV4-3 combines with J gene TRBJ2-3; no reliable D call. CDR3 size: 16 residues. Germline V gene lookup returns CDR1 LGHNA and CDR2 YSLEER. V lost 2 bases and J 4 bases, leaving 16 bases between the germline ends. In DNA, the CDR3 is TGCGCCAGCAGCCAAACTCCAAACCCCCGGTCAGATACGCAGTATTTT. Translated, it gives CASSQTPNPRSDTQYF.

CDR3 sequence: CASRRTAVSNQPQHF. CDR3 DNA sequence: TGTGCCAGCAGGCGGACAGCCGTTAGCAATCAGCCCCAGCATTTT. The V gene is TRBV12-3 or TRBV12-4, the J gene TRBJ1-5; D may be TRBD1 (6 bases). V gave up 6 bases and J gave up 0 bases, with 12 bases separating them. The CDR3 length is 15 residues.

Many counts were recorded for this clonotype. This rearrangement joins TRBV12-3 or TRBV12-4 to TRBJ2-3, with no clear D. The CDR3 has 15 amino acids. Trimming left V 5 bases short and J 7 bases short, with 19 bases between. CDR3 region: CASSPRLAAQNTQYF. CDR3 nucleotides: TGTGCCAGCAGTCCACGTCTGGCAGCACAGAATACGCAGTATTTT.

At least ten counts were recorded for this clonotype. The J gene is TRBJ1-2, the V gene TRBV6-5; TRBD1 is a possible D gene (5 bases). V was clipped by 0 bases and J by 3 bases, with 14 bases between them. Germline values: CDR1 MNHEY, CDR2 SVGAGI. This CDR3 is built from 16 residues. CDR3 sequence (DNA): TGTGCCAGCAGTTACTCGACGGGACGTGAGGACTATGGCTACACCTTC. This encodes CASSYSTGREDYGYTF.

There are many counts of this clonotype. The chain recombines TRBV5-1 with TRBJ2-5, with TRBD1 matching 9 bases. CDR3 size: 15 residues. Unmatched junction bases numbered 6, after V lost 1 base and J lost 5 bases. Germline V CDR1 and CDR2: SGHRS, YFSETQ. The CDR3 bases are TGCGCCAGCAGCTTGACGGGACAGGGAGCCGAGACCCAGTACTTC. Translating it yields CASSLTGQGAETQYF.

The chain combines TRBV4-3 with TRBJ2-2; 7 bases match TRBD2. CDR3 size: 17 residues. The germline gives CDR1 LGHNA, CDR2 YSLEER. The V segment lost 0 bases and the J segment 1 base; nucleotides outside the gene matches: 5. The CDR3 DNA is TGCGCCAGCAGCCAAGAATCCAGCGGGGTGAACACCGGGGAGCTGTTTTTT. Translation: CASSQESSGVNTGELFF.

The chain is built from TRBV9 and TRBJ2-1; 8 nucleotides match TRBD1. Trimming at V came to 1 base and at J to 9 bases, leaving 9 bases not matched to a gene. The CDR3 contains 15 residues. The germline V gene encodes CDR1 SGDLS and CDR2 YYNGEE. CDR3 protein: CASSVRGRGRSEQFF. CDR3 in DNA: TGTGCCAGCAGCGTAAGAGGCAGGGGGCGAAGTGAGCAGTTCTTC.

As concerns this clonotype: Since a much larger clone is just one base distant, this may be a read error. V and J are TRBV6-5 and TRBJ2-5; 10 nucleotides align to TRBD2. This CDR3 contains 20 residues. The ends lost 1 base at V and 11 bases at J; junction bases unmatched: 25. Per germline, CDR1 MNHEY and CDR2 SVGAGI. This CDR3 is CASSYFRTSRRSGGAGEQYF. CDR3 nucleotides: TGTGCCAGCAGTTACTTCCGGACATCCAGACGGAGCGGGGGGGCAGGGGAGCAGTACTTC.

Regarding this clonotype: Just one base apart from a much larger clone, this may be a read error. No conserved phenylalanine or tryptophan ends this CDR3, so it is likely a read error. The genes are TRBV10-3 and TRBJ2-7, with D possibly being TRBD1 (6 bases). V was cut by 0 bases and J by 4 bases, with 10 bases left in between. The CDR3 runs to 14 residues. Germline V gene sequence: CDR1 ENHRY, CDR2 SYGVKD. The CDR3 nucleotides read TGTGCCATCAGTGAGTCGCCAGGGGCGTACGAGCAGTACTTA. Its translation: CAISESPGAYEQYL.

This chain joins TRBV6-2 or TRBV6-3 and TRBJ1-6, with D uncertain. The CDR3 is made up of 12 amino acids. V lost 2 bases and J 9 bases, leaving 5 bases between the germline ends. Germline-derived CDR1 and CDR2 are MNHEY and SVGEGT. The CDR3 region has the DNA TGTGCCAGCAGTTACGCCAGTTCACCCCTCCACTTT. It codes for CASSYASSPLHF.

CDR3 sequence: CATSDPIQGEAGELFF. The CDR3 nucleotides are TGTGCCACCAGTGACCCTATACAGGGGGAAGCCGGGGAGCTGTTTTTT. The chain links TRBV24-1 to TRBJ2-2; 8 bases map to TRBD1. Trimming took 4 bases from V and 6 from J; bases not matched to a gene: 9. This CDR3 contains 16 residues. CDR1 and CDR2 (germline): KGHDR, SFDVKD.

This chain uses TRBV7-2 with TRBJ2-2; the match to TRBD1 covers 8 bases. The CDR3 runs 17 residues. Germline V gives CDR1 SGHTA, CDR2 FQGNSA. Losses at the gene ends were 3 bases for V and 5 bases for J; bases not matched to a gene: 11. The CDR3 sequence: CASSFPPDRVGTGELFF. CDR3 nucleotides: TGTGCCAGCAGCTTCCCCCCGGACAGGGTAGGGACCGGGGAGCTGTTTTTT.

Concerning this clonotype: It may be a read error: a sequence one base away is much more abundant. The chain employs TRBV5-1 and TRBJ1-2, with 9 bases fitting TRBD1. J was trimmed by 2 bases and V by 3 bases; bases with no gene match: 11. Germline assignment: CDR1 SGHRS and CDR2 YFSETQ. The CDR3 totals 17 residues. The CDR3 DNA follows: TGCGCCAGCAGCTCGGGGACAGGGCAGATTTGGAACTATGGCTACACCTTC. It translates to CASSSGTGQIWNYGYTF. Supplemented by reference TRBV5-1 and TRBJ1-2, the full variable domain reads KAGVTQTPRYLIKTRGQQVTLSCSPISGHRSVSWYQQTPGQGLQFLFEYFSETQRNKGNFPGRFSGRQFSNSRSEMNVSTLELGDSALYLCASSSGTGQIWNYGYTFGSGTRLTVV.

This clonotype was seen just once. Since a much larger clone is just one base distant, this may be a read error. This rearrangement joins TRBV7-2 to TRBJ2-7; unclear D gene. The CDR3 is 13 residues long. The germline V and J ends were trimmed by 3 bases and 12 bases, with 18 bases remaining between them. Germline values: CDR1 SGHTA, CDR2 FQGNSA. The CDR3 sequence: CASSFETDRTLYF. The DNA for the CDR3 is TGTGCCAGCAGCTTTGAGACGGATCGTACCCTGTACTTC.

Turning to this clonotype: One end of the junction fails to match germline, which may point to a read error. The DNA of the CDR3 is TGCGCCAGCAGCATTGCCCCGGGACAGGGATCTGGGGCCAACGTCCGGACTTTC. Protein sequence: CASSIAPGQGSGANVRTF. V and J are TRBV5-1 and TRBJ2-6; 9 bases are shared with TRBD1. CDR1 is SGHRS, CDR2 YFSETQ, per germline. The CDR3 is 18 residues long. Using reference TRBV5-1 and TRBJ2-6 for the parts outside the CDR3, the full variable domain is KAGVTQTPRYLIKTRGQQVTLSCSPISGHRSVSWYQQTPGQGLQFLFEYFSETQRNKGNFPGRFSGRQFSNSRSEMNVSTLELGDSALYLCASSIAPGQGSGANVRTFGAGSRLTVL.

This clonotype was counted ten times or more. V gene TRBV2 combines with J gene TRBJ2-5, with 12 bases that match TRBD2. V trimming: 4 bases; J trimming: 5 bases; junction bases outside the gene matches: 11. The germline CDR1 and CDR2 sequences are SNHLY and FYNNEI. The CDR3 totals 17 residues. Written as DNA, the CDR3 is TGTGCCAGCAGTGGGGGAGTACTAGCGGGGGGACCGGAGACCCAGTACTTC. Protein sequence: CASSGGVLAGGPETQYF.